A single count supports the clone carrying this TCR beta chain. This record comes from a study of T cell responses to AZD1222 COVID-19 vaccine. The J segment lost 9 bases and the V segment lost 0 bases, leaving 10 bases of the junction unmatched. Germline CDR1 SGDLS, CDR2 YYNGEE. The length of the CDR3 is 16 residues. Pooling covered second doses at about 4 or about 12 weeks. Sequencing was performed with immunoSEQ multiplex PCR; in TCRdb, only in-frame clones are kept and a portion is missing. The sample records some 280,000 clones, 90% to 95% being singletons. This TCR derives from an adult who received the AZD1222 COVID-19 vaccine. The chain employs TRBV9 and TRBJ2-1; TRBD2 matches at 9 bases. This specimen consisted of peripheral blood, obtained 28 days after the second AZD1222 dose. This CDR3 reads CASSVDGGGARSEQFF. The CDR3 region has the DNA TGTGCCAGCAGCGTAGACGGCGGGGGGGCCCGTAGTGAGCAGTTCTTC.